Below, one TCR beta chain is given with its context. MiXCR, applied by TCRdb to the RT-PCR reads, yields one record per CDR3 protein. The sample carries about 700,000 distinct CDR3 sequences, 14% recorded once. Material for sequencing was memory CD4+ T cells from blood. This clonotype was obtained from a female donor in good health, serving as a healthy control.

CDR3 in amino acids: CASSLQDRVTEAFF. CDR3 nucleotides: TGTGCCAGCAGCTTACAGGACAGGGTGACTGAAGCTTTCTTT. The chain is built from TRBV7-2 and TRBJ1-1; 8 positions match TRBD1. The CDR3 is made up of 14 amino acids. The V and J ends lost 2 bases and 5 bases, in that order; junction bases with no gene match: 4. In germline, CDR1 is SGHTA, CDR2 FQGNSA.